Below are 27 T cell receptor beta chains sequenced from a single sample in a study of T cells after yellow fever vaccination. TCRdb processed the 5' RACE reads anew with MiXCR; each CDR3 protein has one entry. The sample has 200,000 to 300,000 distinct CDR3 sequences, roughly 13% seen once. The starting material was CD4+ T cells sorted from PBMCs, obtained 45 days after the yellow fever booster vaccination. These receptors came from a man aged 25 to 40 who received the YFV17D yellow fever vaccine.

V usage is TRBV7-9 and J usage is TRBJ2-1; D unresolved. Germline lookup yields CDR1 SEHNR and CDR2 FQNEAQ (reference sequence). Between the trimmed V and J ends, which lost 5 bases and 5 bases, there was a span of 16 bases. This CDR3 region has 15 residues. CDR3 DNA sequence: TGTGCCAGCAGCGCTGGCGCGCAGATAAACAATGAGCAGTTCTTC. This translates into CASSAGAQINNEQFF.

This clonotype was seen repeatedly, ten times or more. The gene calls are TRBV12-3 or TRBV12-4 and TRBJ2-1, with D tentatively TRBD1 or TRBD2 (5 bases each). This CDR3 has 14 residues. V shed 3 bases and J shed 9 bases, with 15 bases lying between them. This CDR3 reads CASSFYSGSFEQFF. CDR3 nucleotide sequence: TGTGCCAGCAGTTTTTATTCAGGGAGCTTTGAGCAGTTCTTC.

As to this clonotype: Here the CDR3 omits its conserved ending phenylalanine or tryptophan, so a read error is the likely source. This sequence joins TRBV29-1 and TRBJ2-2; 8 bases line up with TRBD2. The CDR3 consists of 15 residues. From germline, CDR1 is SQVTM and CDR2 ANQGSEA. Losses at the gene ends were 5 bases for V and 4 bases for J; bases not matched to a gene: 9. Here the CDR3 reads CSVSSGGPSTGELFL. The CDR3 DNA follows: TGCAGCGTTTCCTCGGGAGGGCCTAGCACCGGGGAGCTGTTTCTT.

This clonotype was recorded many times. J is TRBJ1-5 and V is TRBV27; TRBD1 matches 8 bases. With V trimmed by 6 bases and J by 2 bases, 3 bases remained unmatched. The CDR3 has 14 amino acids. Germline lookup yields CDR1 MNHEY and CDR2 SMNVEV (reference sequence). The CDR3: CASSGQGGNQPQHF. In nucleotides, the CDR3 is TGTGCCAGCAGCGGACAGGGTGGCAATCAGCCCCAGCATTTT.

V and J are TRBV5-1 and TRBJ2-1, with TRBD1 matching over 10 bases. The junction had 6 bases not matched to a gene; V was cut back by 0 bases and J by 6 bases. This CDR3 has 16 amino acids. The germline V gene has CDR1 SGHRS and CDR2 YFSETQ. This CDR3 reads CASSLVGQGGFNEQFF. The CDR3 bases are TGCGCCAGCAGCTTGGTAGGACAGGGGGGATTCAATGAGCAGTTCTTC.

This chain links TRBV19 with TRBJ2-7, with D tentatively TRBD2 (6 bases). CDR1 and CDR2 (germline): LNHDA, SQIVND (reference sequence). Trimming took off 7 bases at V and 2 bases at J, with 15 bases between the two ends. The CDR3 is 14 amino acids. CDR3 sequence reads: CASNRGTGTYEQYF. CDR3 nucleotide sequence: TGTGCCAGTAACCGGGGGACCGGAACCTACGAGCAGTACTTC. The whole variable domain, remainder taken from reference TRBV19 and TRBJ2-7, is DGGITQSPKYLFRKEGQNVTLSCEQNLNHDAMYWYRQDPGQGLRLIYYSQIVNDFQKGDIAEGYSVSREKKESFPLTVTSAQKNPTAFYLCASNRGTGTYEQYFGPGTRLTVT.

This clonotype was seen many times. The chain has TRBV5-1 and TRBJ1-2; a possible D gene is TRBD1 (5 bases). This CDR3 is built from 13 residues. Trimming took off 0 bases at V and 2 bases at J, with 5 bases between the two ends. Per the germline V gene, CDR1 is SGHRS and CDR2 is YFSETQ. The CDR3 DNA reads TGCGCCAGCAGCTTGGACAGGAACTATGGCTACACCTTC. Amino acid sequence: CASSLDRNYGYTF.

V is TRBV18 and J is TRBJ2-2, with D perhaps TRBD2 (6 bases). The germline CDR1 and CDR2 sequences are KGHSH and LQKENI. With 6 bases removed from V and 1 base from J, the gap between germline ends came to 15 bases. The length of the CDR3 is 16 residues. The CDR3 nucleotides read TGTGCCAGCTCCTCGAGACTAGGATTGAACACCGGGGAGCTGTTTTTT. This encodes CASSSRLGLNTGELFF.

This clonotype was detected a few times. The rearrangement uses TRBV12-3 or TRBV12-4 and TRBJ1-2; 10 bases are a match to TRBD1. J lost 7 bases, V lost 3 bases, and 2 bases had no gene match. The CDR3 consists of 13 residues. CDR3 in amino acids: CASSFDRGLGYTF. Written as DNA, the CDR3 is TGTGCCAGCAGTTTTGACAGGGGGCTTGGCTACACCTTC.

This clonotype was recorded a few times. The CDR3 nucleotides are TGCGCCAGCAGCCCCGGGACTAGCGGGTTGTACGAGCAGTACTTC. Its protein product is CASSPGTSGLYEQYF. The gene calls are TRBV10-2 and TRBJ2-7; TRBD2 matches 12 bases. The CDR3 extends over 15 amino acids. Unmatched junction bases numbered 7, after V lost 6 bases and J lost 4 bases. Per germline, CDR1 WSHSY and CDR2 SAAADI.

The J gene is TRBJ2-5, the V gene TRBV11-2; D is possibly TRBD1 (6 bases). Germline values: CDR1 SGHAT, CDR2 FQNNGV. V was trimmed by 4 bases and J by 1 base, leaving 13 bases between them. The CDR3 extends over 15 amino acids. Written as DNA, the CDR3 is TGTGCCAGCAGCTCCCGGTGGACAGTCCAAGAGACCCAGTACTTC. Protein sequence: CASSSRWTVQETQYF. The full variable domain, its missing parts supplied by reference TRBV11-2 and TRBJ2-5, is EAGVAQSPRYKIIEKRQSVAFWCNPISGHATLYWYQQILGQGPKLLIQFQNNGVVDDSQLPKDRFSAERLKGVDSTLKIQPAKLEDSAVYLCASSSRWTVQETQYFGPGTRLLVL.

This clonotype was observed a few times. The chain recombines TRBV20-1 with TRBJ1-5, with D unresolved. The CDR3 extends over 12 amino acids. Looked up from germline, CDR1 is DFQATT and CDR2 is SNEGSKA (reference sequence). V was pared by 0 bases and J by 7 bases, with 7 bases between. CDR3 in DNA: TGCAGTGCTAGAGATAATACCCAGCCCCAGCATTTT. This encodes CSARDNTQPQHF.

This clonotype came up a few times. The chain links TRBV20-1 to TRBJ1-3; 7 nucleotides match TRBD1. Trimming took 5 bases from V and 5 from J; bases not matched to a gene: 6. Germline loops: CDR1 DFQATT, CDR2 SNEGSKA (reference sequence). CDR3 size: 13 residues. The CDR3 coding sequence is TGCAGTGCTGCGACAGGGAGAAGAAACACCATATATTTT. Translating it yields CSAATGRRNTIYF.

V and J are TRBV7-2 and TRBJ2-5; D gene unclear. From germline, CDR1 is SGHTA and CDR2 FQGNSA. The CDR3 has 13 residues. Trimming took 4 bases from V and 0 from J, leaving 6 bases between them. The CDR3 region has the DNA TGTGCCAGCAGCTCCCGCTACCAAGAGACCCAGTACTTC. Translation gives CASSSRYQETQYF.

Here the CDR3 DNA reads TGCGCCAGCAGCCGGGCGGCGGGGACGGACTACGAGCAGTACTTC. Translation gives CASSRAAGTDYEQYF. The chain links TRBV4-3 to TRBJ2-7; D might be TRBD2 (6 bases). In germline, CDR1 is LGHNA, CDR2 YSLEER. Trimming removed 4 bases at V and 3 bases at J, with 16 bases between. The CDR3 has 15 residues.

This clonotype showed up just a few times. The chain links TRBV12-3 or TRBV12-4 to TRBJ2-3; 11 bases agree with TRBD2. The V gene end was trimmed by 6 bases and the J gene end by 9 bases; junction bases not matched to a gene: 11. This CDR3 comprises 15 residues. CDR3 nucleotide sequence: TGTGCCAGCAGCCTAAGCGGACTAGCGGGTGGGACGCAGTATTTT. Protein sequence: CASSLSGLAGGTQYF.

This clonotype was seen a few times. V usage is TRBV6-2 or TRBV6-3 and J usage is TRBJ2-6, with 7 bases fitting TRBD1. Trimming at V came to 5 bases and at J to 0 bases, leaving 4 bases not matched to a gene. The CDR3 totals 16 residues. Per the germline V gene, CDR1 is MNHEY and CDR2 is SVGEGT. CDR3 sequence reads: CASSADRVSGANVLTF. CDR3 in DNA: TGTGCCAGCAGTGCCGACAGGGTCTCTGGGGCCAACGTCCTGACTTTC.

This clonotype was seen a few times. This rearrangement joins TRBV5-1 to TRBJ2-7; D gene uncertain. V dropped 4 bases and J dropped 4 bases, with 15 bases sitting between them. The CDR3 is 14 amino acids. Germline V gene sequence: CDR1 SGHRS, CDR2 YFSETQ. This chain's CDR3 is CASSPRSLPYEQYF. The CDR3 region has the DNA TGCGCCAGCAGCCCTCGCAGCCTACCTTACGAGCAGTACTTC. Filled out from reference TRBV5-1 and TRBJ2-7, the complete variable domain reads KAGVTQTPRYLIKTRGQQVTLSCSPISGHRSVSWYQQTPGQGLQFLFEYFSETQRNKGNFPGRFSGRQFSNSRSEMNVSTLELGDSALYLCASSPRSLPYEQYFGPGTRLTVT.

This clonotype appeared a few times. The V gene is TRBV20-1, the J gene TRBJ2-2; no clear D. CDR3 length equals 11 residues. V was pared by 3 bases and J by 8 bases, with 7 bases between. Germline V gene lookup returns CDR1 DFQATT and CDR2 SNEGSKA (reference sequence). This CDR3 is CSASNLGELFF. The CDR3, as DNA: TGCAGTGCTAGTAACTTGGGGGAGCTGTTTTTT.

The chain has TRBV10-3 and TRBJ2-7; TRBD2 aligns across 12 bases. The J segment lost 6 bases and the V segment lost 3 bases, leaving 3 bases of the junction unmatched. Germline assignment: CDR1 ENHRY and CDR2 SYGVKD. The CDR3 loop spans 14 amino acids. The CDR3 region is CAISDSSGRAEQYF. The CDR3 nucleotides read TGTGCCATCAGTGATTCTAGCGGGAGGGCCGAGCAGTACTTC.

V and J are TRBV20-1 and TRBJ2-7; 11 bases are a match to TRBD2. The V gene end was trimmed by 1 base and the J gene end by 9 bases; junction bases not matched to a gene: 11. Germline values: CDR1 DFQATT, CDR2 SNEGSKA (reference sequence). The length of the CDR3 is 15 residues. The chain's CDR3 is CSARAAGTSGQPQYF. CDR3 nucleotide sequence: TGCAGTGCTAGAGCCGCCGGGACTAGCGGCCAACCGCAGTACTTC.

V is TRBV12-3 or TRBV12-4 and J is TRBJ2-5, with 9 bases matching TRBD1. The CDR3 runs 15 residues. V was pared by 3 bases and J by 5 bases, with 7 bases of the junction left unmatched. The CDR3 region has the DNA TGTGCCAGCAGTTTCGGGGACAGGGAAAAGGAGACCCAGTACTTC. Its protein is CASSFGDREKETQYF.

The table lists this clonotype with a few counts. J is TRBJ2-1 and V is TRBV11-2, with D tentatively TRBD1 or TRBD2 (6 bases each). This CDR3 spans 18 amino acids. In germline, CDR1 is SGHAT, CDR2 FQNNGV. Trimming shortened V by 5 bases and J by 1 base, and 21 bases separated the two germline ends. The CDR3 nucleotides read TGTGCCAGCAGCCGAAGGGGTACAGGGACTGCATCCTACAATGAGCAGTTCTTC. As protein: CASSRRGTGTASYNEQFF.

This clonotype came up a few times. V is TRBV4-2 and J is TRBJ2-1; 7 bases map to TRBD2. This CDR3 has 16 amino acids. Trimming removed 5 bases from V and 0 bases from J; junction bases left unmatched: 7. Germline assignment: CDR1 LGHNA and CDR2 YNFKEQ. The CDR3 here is CASSVREVRSYNEQFF. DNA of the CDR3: TGTGCCAGCAGCGTTCGGGAGGTGCGCTCCTACAATGAGCAGTTCTTC.

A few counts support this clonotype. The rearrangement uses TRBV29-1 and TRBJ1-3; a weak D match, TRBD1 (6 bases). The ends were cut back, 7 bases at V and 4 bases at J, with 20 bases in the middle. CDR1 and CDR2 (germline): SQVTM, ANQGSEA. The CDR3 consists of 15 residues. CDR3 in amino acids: CSASLNSGAGNTIYF. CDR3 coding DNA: TGCAGCGCGTCCCTGAACTCAGGGGCCGGAAACACCATATATTTT.

The CDR3 spells CASTSGRSTGELFF. The CDR3 DNA sequence: TGTGCCAGCACTAGCGGGAGGTCCACCGGGGAGCTGTTTTTT. The chain combines TRBV6-2 or TRBV6-3 with TRBJ2-2, with 11 bases aligning to TRBD2. The V segment lost 7 bases and the J segment 4 bases; nucleotides outside the gene matches: 2. Germline V gene sequence: CDR1 MNHEY, CDR2 SVGEGT. The CDR3 has 14 residues.

Here the CDR3 DNA reads TGTGCCAGCAGCTTAACAGGGGGTGGAGGCACCGGGGAGCTGTTTTTT. Protein product: CASSLTGGGGTGELFF. The V gene is TRBV7-3, the J gene TRBJ2-2, with D tentatively TRBD1 (6 bases). The V end lost 0 bases, the J end lost 4 bases, and 12 bases lay between the germline ends. CDR1 is SGHTA and CDR2 is FQGTGA in the germline V gene. CDR3 length equals 16 residues.